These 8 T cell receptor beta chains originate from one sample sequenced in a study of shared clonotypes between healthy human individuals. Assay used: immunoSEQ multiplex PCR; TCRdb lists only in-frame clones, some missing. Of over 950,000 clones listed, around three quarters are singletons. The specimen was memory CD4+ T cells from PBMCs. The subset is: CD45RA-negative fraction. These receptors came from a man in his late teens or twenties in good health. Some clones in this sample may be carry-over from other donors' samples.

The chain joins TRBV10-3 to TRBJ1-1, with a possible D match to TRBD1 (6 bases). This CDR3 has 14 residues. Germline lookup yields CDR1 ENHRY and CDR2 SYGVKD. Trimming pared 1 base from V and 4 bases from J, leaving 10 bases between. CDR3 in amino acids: CAISEFPQGTEAFF. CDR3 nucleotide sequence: TGTGCCATCAGTGAGTTTCCACAGGGCACTGAAGCTTTCTTT.

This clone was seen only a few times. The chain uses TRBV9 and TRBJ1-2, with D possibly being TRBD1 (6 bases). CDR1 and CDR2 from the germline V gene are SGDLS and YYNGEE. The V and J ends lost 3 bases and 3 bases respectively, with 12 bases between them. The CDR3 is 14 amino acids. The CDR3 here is CASSEWGLDYGYTF. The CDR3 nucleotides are TGTGCCAGCAGCGAGTGGGGGCTTGACTATGGCTACACCTTC.

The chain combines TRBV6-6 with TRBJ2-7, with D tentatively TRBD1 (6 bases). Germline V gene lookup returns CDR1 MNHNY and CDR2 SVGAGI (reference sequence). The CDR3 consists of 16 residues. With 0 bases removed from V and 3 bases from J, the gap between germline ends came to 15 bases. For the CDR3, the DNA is TGTGCCAGCAGTTACTCCCCGGGCAGGGGAAACTACGAGCAGTACTTC. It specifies CASSYSPGRGNYEQYF.

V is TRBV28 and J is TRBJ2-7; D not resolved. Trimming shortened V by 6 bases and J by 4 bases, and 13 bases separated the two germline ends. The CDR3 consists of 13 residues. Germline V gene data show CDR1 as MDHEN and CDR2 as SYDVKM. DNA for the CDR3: TGTGCCAGCAGCCCGATCCCCCAGTACGAGCAGTACTTC. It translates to CASSPIPQYEQYF.

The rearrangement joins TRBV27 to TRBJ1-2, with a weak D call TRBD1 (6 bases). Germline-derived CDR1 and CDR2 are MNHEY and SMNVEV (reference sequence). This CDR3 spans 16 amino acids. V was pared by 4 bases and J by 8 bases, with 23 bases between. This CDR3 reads CASSYRTPQGIGGYTF. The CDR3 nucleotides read TGTGCCAGCAGTTACCGCACCCCTCAGGGGATCGGGGGCTACACCTTC.

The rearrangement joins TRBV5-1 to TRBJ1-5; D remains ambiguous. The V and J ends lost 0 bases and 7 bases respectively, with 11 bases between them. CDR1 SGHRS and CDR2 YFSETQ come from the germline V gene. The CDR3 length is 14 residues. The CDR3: CASSLGPSGQPQHF. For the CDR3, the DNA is TGCGCCAGCAGCTTGGGACCCTCAGGACAGCCCCAGCATTTT. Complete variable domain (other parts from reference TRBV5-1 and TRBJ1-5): KAGVTQTPRYLIKTRGQQVTLSCSPISGHRSVSWYQQTPGQGLQFLFEYFSETQRNKGNFPGRFSGRQFSNSRSEMNVSTLELGDSALYLCASSLGPSGQPQHFGDGTRLSIL.

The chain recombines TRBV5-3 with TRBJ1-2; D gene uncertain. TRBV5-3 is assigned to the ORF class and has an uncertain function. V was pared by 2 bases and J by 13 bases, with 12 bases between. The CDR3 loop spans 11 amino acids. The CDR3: CARSFGPPCTF. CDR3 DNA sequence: TGTGCCAGAAGCTTCGGACCGCCGTGCACCTTC.

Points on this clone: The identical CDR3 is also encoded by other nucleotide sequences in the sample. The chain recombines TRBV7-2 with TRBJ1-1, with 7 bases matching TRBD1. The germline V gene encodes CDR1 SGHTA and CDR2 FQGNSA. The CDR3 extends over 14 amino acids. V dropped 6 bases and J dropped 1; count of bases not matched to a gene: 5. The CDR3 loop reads CASSLDRWNTEAFF. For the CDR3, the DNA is TGTGCCAGCAGTTTGGACAGGTGGAACACTGAAGCTTTCTTT.